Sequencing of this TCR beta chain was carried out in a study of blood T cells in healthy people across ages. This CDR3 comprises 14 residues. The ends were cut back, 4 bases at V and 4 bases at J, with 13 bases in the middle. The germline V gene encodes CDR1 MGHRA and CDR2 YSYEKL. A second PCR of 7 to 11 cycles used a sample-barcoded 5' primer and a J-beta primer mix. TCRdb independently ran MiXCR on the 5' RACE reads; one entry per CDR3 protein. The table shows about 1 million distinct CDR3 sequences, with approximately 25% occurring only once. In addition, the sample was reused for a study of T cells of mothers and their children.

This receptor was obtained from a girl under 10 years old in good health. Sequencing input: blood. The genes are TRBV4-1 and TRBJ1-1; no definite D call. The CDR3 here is CASSRSHPSTEAFF. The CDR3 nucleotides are TGCGCCAGCAGCCGTTCACACCCCTCCACTGAAGCTTTCTTT.